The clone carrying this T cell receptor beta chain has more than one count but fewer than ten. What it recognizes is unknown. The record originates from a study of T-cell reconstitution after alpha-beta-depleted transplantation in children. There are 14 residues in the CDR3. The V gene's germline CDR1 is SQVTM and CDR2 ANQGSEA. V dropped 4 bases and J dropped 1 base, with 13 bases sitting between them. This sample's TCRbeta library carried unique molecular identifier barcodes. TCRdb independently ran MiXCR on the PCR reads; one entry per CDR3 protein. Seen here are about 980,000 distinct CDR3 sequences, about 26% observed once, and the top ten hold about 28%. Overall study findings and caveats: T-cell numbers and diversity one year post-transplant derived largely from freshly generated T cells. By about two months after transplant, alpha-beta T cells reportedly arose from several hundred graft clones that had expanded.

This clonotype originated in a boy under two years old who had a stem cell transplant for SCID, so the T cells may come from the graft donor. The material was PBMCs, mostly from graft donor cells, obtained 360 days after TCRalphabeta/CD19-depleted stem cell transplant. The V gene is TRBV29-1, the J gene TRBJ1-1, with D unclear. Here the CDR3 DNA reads TGCAGCGTTGGTAGGCGTGGGCCGAACACTGAAGCTTTCTTT. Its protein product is CSVGRRGPNTEAFF.